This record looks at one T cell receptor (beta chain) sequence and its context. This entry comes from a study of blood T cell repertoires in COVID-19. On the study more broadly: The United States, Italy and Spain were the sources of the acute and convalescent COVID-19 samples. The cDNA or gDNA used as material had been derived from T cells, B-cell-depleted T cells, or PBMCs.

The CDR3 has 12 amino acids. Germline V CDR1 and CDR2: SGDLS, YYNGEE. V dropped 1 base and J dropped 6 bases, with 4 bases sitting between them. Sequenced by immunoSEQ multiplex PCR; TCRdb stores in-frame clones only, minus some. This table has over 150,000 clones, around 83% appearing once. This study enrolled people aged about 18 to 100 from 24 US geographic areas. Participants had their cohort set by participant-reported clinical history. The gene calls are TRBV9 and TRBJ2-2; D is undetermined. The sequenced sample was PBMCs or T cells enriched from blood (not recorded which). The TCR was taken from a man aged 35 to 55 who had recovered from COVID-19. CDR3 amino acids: CASSVSSGELFF. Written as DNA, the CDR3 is TGTGCCAGCAGCGTATCATCCGGGGAGCTGTTTTTT.